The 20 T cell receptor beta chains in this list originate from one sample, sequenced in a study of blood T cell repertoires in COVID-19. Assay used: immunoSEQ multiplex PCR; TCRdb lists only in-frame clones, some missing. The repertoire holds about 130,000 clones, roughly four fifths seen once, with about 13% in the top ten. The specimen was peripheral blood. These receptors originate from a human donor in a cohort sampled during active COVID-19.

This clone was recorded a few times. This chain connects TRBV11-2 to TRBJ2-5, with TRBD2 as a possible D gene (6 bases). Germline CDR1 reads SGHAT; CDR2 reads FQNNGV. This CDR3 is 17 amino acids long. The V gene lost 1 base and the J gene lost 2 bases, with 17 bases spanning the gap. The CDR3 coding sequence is TGTGCCAGCAGCTTAGGGGTCGCGGGGACCCCACAAGAGACCCAGTACTTC. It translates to CASSLGVAGTPQETQYF.

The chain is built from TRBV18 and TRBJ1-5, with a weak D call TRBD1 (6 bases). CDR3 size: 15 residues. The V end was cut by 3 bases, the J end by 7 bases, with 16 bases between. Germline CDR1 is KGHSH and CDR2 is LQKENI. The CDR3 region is CASSPAQGVRQPQHF. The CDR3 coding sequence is TGTGCCAGCTCACCGGCACAGGGAGTGAGGCAGCCCCAGCATTTT.

CDR3 amino acids: CASSVERSQETQYF. CDR3 in DNA: TGCGCCAGCAGCGTTGAGCGTTCCCAAGAGACCCAGTACTTC. V gene TRBV5-1 combines with J gene TRBJ2-5; D is unclear. Germline loops: CDR1 SGHRS, CDR2 YFSETQ. The V end lost 4 bases, the J end lost 1 base, and 11 bases lay between the germline ends. This CDR3 region has 14 residues.

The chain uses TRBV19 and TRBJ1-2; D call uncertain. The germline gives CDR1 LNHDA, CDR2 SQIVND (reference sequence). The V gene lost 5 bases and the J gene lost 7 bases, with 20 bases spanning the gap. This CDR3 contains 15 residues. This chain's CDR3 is CASSLIRETLFGYTF. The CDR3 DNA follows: TGTGCCAGTAGTTTGATACGGGAGACTTTGTTTGGCTACACCTTC.

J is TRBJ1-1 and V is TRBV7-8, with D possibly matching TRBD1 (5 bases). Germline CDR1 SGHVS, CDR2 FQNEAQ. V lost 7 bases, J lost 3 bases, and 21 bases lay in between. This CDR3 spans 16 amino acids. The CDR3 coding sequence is TGTGCCAGCAAAGATATGGGGGATGGGGACTACACTGAAGCTTTCTTT. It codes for CASKDMGDGDYTEAFF.

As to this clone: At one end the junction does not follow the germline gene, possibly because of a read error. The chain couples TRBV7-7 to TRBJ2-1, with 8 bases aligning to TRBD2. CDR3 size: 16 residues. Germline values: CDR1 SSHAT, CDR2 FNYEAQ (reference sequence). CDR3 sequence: CASSLAPGLGDNEQFF. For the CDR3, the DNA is TGTGCTAGCAGCTTAGCCCCGGGACTAGGAGACAATGAGCAGTTCTTC.

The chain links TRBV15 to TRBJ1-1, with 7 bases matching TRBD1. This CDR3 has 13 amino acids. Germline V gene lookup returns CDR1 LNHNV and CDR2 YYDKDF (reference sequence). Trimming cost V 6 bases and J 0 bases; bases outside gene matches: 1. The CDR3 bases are TGTGCCACCAGGACAGGGTTGAACACTGAAGCTTTCTTT. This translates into CATRTGLNTEAFF.

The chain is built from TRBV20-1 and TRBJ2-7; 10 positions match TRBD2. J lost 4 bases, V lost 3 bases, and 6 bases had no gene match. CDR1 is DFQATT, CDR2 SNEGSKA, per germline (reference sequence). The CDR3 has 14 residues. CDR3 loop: CSASQGLASYEQYF. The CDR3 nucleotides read TGCAGTGCTAGTCAGGGACTAGCGTCATACGAGCAGTACTTC.

The CDR3 here is CASSIGGAEAFF. The CDR3 nucleotides are TGTGCCAGTAGTATTGGGGGCGCTGAAGCTTTCTTT. V gene TRBV19 combines with J gene TRBJ1-1; D is perhaps TRBD1 (6 bases). With 3 bases removed from V and 6 bases from J, the gap between germline ends came to 8 bases. The length of the CDR3 is 12 residues. CDR1 and CDR2 from the germline V gene are LNHDA and SQIVND (reference sequence).

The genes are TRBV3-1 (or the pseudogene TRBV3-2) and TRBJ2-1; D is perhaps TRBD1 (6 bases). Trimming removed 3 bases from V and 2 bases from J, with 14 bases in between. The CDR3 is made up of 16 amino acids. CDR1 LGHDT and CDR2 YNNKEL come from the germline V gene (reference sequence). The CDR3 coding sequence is TGTGCCAGCAGCCACCTCAGGGGTAGGGCCTACAATGAGCAGTTCTTC. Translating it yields CASSHLRGRAYNEQFF.

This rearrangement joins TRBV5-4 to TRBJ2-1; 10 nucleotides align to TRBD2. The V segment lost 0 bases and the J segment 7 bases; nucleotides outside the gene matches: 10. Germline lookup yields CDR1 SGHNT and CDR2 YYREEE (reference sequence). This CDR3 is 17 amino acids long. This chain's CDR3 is CASSLGSSGGSMNEQFF. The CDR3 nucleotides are TGTGCCAGCAGCTTGGGGTCTAGCGGGGGAAGTATGAATGAGCAGTTCTTC.

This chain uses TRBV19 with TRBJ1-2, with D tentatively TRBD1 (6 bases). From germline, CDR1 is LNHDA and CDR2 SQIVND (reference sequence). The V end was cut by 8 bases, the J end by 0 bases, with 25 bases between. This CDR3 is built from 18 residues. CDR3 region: CASSDGVRTDGSNYGYTF. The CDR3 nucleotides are TGTGCCAGTTCTGACGGAGTACGGACAGATGGTTCTAACTATGGCTACACCTTC.

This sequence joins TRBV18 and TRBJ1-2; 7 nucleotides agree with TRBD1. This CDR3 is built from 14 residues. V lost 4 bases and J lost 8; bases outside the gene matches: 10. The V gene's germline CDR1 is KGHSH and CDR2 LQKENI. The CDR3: CASSRQGGFRGYTF. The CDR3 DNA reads TGTGCCAGCTCACGACAGGGCGGGTTCCGGGGCTACACCTTC.

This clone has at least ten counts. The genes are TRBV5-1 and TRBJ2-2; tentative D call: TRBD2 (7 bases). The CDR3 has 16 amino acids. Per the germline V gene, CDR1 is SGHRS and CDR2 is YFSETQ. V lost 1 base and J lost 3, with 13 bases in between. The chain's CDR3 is CASSLRGAPDTGELFF. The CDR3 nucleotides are TGCGCCAGCAGCTTGCGGGGGGCCCCCGACACCGGGGAGCTGTTTTTT.

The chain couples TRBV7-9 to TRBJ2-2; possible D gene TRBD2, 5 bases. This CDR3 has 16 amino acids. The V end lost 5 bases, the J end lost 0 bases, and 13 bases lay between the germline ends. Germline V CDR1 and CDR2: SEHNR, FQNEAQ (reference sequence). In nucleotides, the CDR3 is TGTGCCAGCAGCCCCCCGGGGAGCGCGAACACCGGGGAGCTGTTTTTT. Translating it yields CASSPPGSANTGELFF.

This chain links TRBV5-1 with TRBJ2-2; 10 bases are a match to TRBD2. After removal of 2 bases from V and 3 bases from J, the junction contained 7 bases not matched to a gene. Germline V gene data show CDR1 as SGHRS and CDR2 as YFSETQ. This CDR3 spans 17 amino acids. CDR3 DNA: TGCGCCAGCAGCTTTTTCAGCGGGGGGGCCGACACCGGGGAGCTGTTTTTT. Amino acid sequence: CASSFFSGGADTGELFF.

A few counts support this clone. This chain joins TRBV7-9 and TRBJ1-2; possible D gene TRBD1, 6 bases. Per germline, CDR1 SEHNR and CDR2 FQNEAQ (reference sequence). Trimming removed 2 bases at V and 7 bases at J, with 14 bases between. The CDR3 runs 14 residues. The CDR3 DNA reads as TGTGCCAGCAGCTTATGGCCGGAAGGGGGTGGCTACACCTTC. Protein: CASSLWPEGGGYTF.

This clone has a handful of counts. CDR3 DNA sequence: TGTGCCAGCAGCCAAGATCGGGCCGACAGTTATGGCTACACCTTC. It translates to CASSQDRADSYGYTF. This sequence joins TRBV4-2 and TRBJ1-2; TRBD1 is a possible D gene (5 bases). Germline assignment: CDR1 LGHNA and CDR2 YNFKEQ. The V gene lost 0 bases and the J gene lost 5 bases, with 13 bases spanning the gap. The CDR3 covers 15 residues.

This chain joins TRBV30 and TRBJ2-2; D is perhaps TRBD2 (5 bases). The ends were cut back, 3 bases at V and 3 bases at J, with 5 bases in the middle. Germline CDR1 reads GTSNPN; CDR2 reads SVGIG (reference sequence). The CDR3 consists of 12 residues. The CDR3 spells CAWSGDTGELFF. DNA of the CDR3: TGTGCCTGGAGCGGGGACACCGGGGAGCTGTTTTTT.

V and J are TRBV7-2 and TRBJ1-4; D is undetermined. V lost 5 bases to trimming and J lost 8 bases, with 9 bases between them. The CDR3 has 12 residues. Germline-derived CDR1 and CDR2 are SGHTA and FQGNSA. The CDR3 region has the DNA TGTGCCAGCAGCGCAGCCGGGGAAAAACTGTTTTTT. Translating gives CASSAAGEKLFF.